The clone carrying this T cell receptor (beta chain) was counted only a few times. Germline values: CDR1 KGHSH, CDR2 LQKENI. CDR3 length: 13 residues. The ends were cut back, 5 bases at V and 12 bases at J, with 19 bases in the middle. This entry is derived from a study of T cells after yellow fever vaccination. TCRdb reprocessed the 5' RACE reads with MiXCR, giving one entry per CDR3 protein. Of 550,000 to 750,000 distinct CDR3 sequences listed, approximately 12% are singletons. This TCR derives from a man aged 25-40 years who received the YFV17D yellow fever vaccine. The genes are TRBV18 and TRBJ1-1; possible D gene TRBD1, 6 bases. Sequenced material: PBMCs, taken on the day of the yellow fever booster vaccination. CDR3 protein: CASSSWADRGTFF. Here the CDR3 DNA reads TGTGCCAGCTCATCATGGGCGGACAGAGGAACTTTCTTT.